This T cell receptor (beta chain) emerged from a study of cytomegalovirus exposure and HLA in healthy donors. The study's findings and limits: The authors reported that TCR beta sequences could predict HLA-A and HLA-B alleles. These predictions were accurate for most subjects in the first cohort.

Primers included in the PCR were 60 Vbeta and 13 Jbeta primers. Assay used: immunoSEQ multiplex PCR; TCRdb lists only in-frame clones, some missing. The sample carries over 100,000 clones, around 67% recorded once. The CDR3 length is 15 residues. Trimming stripped 0 bases from V and 3 bases from J, with 11 bases between. The germline CDR1 and CDR2 sequences are SGHAT and FQNNGV. As regards this clone: Its antigen is currently unknown.

The donors, nominally healthy at sampling, likely had unrecorded immune exposures. The clonotype originates from a woman in her 40s in good health and CMV-seropositive. This chain links TRBV11-2 with TRBJ1-1; perhaps TRBD1 as D (6 bases). The sample consisted of PBMCs. The DNA for the CDR3 is TGTGCCAGCAGCTTAGAAGGACAGATACACACTGAAGCTTTCTTT. Residues: CASSLEGQIHTEAFF.